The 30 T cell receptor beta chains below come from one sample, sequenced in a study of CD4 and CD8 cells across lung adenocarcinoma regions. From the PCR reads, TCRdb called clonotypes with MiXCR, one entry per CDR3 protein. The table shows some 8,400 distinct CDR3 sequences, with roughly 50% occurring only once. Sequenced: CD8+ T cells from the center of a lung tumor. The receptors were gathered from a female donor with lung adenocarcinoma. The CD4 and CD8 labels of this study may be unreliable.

The CDR3, as DNA: TGTGCCAGGAGCCTAAGGCCGGGGGCCCCAGATACGCAGTATTTT. Its protein is CARSLRPGAPDTQYF. The J gene is TRBJ2-3, the V gene TRBV7-2, with D perhaps being TRBD1 or TRBD2 (6 bases each). Germline CDR1 SGHTA, CDR2 FQGNSA. CDR3 length equals 15 residues. Trimming shortened V by 9 bases and J by 4 bases, and 20 bases separated the two germline ends.

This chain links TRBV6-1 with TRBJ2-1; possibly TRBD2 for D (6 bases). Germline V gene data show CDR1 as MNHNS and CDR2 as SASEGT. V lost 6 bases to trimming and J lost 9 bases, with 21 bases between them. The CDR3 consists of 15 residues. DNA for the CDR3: TGTGCCAGCAGACCCAGGTGGCGGGAAAAGGGTGAGCAGTTCTTC. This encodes CASRPRWREKGEQFF.

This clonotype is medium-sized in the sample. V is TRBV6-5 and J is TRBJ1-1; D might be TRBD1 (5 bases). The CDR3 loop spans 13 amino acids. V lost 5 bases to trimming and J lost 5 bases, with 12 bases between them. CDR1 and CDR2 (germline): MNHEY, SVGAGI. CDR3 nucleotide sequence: TGTGCCAGCAGTAACAATGGGGGTACTGAAGCTTTCTTT. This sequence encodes CASSNNGGTEAFF.

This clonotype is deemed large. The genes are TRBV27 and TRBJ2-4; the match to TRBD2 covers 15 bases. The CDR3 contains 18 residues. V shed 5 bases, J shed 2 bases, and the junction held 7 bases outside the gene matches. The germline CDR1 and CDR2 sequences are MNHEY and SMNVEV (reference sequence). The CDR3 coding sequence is TGTGCCAGCAGTCAGGGACTAGCGGGAGGCCTAACCAAAAACATTCAGTACTTC. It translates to CASSQGLAGGLTKNIQYF.

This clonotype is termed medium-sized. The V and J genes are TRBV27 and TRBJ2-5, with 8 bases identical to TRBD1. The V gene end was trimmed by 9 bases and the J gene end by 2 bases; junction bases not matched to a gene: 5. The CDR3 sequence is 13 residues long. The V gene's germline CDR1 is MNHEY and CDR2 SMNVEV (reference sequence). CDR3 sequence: CASIGTGQETQYF. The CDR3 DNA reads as TGTGCCAGTATCGGGACAGGTCAAGAGACCCAGTACTTC.

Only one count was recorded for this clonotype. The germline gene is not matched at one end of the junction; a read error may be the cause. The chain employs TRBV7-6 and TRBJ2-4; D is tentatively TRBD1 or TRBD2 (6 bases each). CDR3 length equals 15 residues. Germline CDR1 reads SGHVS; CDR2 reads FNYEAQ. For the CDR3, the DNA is TGTGCCACGGGGCTAGGGGGGCGTGACCAAGAGACGCAGTATTTC. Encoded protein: CATGLGGRDQETQYF.

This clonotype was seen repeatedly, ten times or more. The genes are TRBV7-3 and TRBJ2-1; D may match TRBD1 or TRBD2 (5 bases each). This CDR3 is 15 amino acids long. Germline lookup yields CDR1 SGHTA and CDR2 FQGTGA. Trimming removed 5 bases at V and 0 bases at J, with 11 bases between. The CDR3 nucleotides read TGTGCCAGCAGCCCGGGGCCTAGCTCCTACAATGAGCAGTTCTTC. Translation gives CASSPGPSSYNEQFF. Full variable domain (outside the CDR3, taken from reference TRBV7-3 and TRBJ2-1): GAGVSQTPSNKVTEKGKYVELRCDPISGHTALYWYRQSLGQGPEFLIYFQGTGAADDSGLPNDRFFAVRPEGSVSTLKIQRTERGDSAVYLCASSPGPSSYNEQFFGPGTRLTVL.

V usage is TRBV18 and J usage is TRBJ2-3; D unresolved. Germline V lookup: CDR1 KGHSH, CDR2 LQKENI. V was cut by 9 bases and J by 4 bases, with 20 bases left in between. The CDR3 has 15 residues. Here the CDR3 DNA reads TGTGCCAGGAGCCTCCACGATGTGAGCTCAGATACGCAGTATTTT. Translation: CARSLHDVSSDTQYF.

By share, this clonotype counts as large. The CDR3 bases are TGTGCCAGCAGTTTGGGGGACAGCCATTTAGGTGAGCAGTTCTTC. This codes for CASSLGDSHLGEQFF. The V and J genes are TRBV12-3 or TRBV12-4 and TRBJ2-1, with 7 bases fitting TRBD1. The CDR3 covers 15 residues. With 3 bases clipped from V and 9 bases from J, the junction kept 11 bases outside the gene matches.

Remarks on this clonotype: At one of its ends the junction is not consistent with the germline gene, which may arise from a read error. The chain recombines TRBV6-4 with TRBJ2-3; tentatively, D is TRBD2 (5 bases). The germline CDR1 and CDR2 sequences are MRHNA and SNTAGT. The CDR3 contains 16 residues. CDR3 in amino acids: CASRDSPGRSPDTQYF. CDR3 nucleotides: TGTGCCAGCAGGGACTCTCCCGGGCGTAGCCCAGATACGCAGTATTTT.

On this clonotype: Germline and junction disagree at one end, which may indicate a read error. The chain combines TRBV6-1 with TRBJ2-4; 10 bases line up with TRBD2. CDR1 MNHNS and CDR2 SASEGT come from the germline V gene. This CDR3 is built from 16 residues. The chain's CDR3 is CASTLSGSGGPDIQYF. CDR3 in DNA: TGTGCCAGCACCCTCTCGGGTAGCGGGGGGCCAGACATCCAGTACTTC.

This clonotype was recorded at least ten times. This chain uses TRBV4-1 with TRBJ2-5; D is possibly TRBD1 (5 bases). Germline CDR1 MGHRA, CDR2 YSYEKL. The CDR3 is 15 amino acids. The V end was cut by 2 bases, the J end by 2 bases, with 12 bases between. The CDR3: CASSQQVRVQETQYF. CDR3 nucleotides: TGCGCCAGCAGCCAACAGGTCAGGGTTCAAGAGACCCAGTACTTC.

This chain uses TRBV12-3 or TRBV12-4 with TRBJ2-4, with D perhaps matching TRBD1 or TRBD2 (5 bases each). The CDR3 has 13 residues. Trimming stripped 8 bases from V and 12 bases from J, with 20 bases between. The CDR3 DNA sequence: TGTGCCAGCGGTCTGGGGAGCCTGGACACTCAGTACTTC. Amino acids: CASGLGSLDTQYF.

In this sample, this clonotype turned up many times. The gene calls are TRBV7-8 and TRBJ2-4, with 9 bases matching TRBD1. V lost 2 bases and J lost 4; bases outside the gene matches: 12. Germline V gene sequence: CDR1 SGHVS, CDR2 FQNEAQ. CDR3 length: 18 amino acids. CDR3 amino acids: CASSLWRLDGQGKNIQYF. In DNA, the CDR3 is TGTGCCAGCAGCTTATGGCGGCTCGACGGACAGGGGAAAAACATTCAGTACTTC.

CDR3 residues: CASSRVAGREAKDTQYF. The DNA for the CDR3 is TGTGCCAGCAGCCGCGTGGCGGGCCGGGAGGCCAAAGACACGCAGTACTTC. This chain links TRBV6-1 with TRBJ2-3; TRBD2 matches 7 bases. TRBJ2-7 explains the end of the DNA better; the J call may be wrong. The V gene's germline CDR1 is MNHNS and CDR2 SASEGT. The CDR3 spans 17 residues.

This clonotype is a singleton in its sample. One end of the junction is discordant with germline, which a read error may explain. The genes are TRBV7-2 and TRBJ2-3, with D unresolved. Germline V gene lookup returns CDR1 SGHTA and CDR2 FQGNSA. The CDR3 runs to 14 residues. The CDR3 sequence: CAGTVVGSTDTQYF. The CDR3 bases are TGTGCCGGCACCGTCGTAGGTAGCACAGATACGCAGTACTTT.

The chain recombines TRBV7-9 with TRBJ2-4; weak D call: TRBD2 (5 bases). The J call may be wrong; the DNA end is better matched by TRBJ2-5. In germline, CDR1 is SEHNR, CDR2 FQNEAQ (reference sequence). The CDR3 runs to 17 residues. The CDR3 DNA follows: TGTGCCAGCAGCCCCGGGTTCGCGGGCCGGGACCAAGAGACCCAGTACTTC. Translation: CASSPGFAGRDQETQYF.

In DNA, the CDR3 is TGTGCCAGCGCGGGGCACGGGGGTCGTGGCCACGGGACGCAGTACTTC. This codes for CASAGHGGRGHGTQYF. V usage is TRBV7-3 and J usage is TRBJ2-1; TRBD2 might be the D (6 bases). Matching the DNA end better, TRBJ2-7 makes the J call doubtful. The CDR3 length is 16 residues. Germline CDR1 reads SGHTA; CDR2 reads FQGTGA.

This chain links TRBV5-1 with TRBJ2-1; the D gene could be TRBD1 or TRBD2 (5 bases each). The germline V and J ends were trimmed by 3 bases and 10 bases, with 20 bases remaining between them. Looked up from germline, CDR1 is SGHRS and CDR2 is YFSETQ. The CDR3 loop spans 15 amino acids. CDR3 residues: CASSSPGRGTYEQFF. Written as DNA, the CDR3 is TGCGCCAGCAGCTCCCCGGGACGGGGCACCTACGAGCAGTTCTTC.

In DNA form, the CDR3 reads TGTGCCAGTCAATCAGTAGCGGGAGGGCAGCAGTTCTTC. It translates to CASQSVAGGQQFF. The rearrangement joins TRBV5-6 to TRBJ2-1, with TRBD2 matching over 11 bases. The germline V gene has CDR1 SGHDT and CDR2 YYEEEE. V was clipped by 8 bases and J by 11 bases; unmatched bases: 9. The CDR3 has 13 residues.

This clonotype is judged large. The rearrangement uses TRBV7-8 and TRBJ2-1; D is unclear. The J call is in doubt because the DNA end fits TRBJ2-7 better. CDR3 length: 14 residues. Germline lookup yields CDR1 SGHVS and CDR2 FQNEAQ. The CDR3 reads CASSLGLDIYEQYF. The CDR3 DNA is TGTGCCAGCAGCTTAGGGCTAGACATCTACGAGCAGTACTTC.

CDR3 nucleotides: TGCGCCAGCAGTACTGGGAGCTCCGGGGCGCAGTATTTT. Amino acids: CASSTGSSGAQYF. The chain carries TRBV10-1 and TRBJ2-3; possibly TRBD2 for D (5 bases). The CDR3 is made up of 13 amino acids. Trimming cost V 5 bases and J 10 bases, with 16 bases left between them. Germline V gene data show CDR1 as WNHNN and CDR2 as SYGVQD (reference sequence).

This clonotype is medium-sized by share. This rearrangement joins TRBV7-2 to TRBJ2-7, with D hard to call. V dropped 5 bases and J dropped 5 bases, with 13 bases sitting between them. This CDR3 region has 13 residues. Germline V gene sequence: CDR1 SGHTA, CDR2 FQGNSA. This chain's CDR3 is CASSPTKANEQYF. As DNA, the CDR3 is TGTGCCAGCAGCCCCACTAAGGCAAACGAGCAGTACTTC.

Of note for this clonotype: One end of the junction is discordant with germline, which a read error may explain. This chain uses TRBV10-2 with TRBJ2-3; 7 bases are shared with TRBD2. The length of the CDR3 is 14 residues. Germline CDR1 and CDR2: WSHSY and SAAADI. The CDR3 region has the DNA TGCGCGGGGAGCGGGGCCGGCGCTACAGATACGCAGTACTTT. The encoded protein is CAGSGAGATDTQYF.

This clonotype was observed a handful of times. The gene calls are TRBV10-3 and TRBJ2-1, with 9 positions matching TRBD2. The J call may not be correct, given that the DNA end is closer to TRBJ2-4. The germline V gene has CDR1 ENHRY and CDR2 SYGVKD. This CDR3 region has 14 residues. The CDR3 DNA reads TGTGCGGGGAACGGGGGACTAGCCCAAGAGACTCAGTACTTC. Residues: CAGNGGLAQETQYF.

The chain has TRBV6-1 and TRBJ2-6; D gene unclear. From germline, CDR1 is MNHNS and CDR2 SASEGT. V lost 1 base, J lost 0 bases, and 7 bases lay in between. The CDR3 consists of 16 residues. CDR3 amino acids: CASSEGGISGANVLTF. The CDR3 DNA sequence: TGTGCCAGCAGTGAAGGGGGAATCTCTGGGGCCAACGTCCTGACTTTC.

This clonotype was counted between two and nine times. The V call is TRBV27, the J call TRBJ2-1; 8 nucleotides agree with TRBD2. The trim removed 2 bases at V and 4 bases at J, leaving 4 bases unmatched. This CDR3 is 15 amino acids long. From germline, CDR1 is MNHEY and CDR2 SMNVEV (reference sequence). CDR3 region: CASSLRPSGYNEQFF. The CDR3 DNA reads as TGTGCCAGCAGTTTAAGGCCTAGCGGGTACAATGAGCAGTTCTTC.

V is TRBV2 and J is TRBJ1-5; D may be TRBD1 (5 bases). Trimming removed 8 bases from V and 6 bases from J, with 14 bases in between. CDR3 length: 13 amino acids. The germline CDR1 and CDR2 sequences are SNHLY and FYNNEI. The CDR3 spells CASGARGVQPQHF. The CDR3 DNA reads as TGTGCCAGCGGGGCACGGGGGGTTCAGCCCCAGCATTTT.

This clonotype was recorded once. The CDR3 nucleotides read TGTGCCAGCAGCTTGGTTAGGGGGCCGGGCAATGAGCAGTTCTTC. It codes for CASSLVRGPGNEQFF. The chain recombines TRBV14 with TRBJ2-1; TRBD1 aligns across 7 bases. Germline-derived CDR1 and CDR2 are SGHDN and FVKESK. The length of the CDR3 is 15 residues. Unmatched junction bases numbered 10, after V lost 5 bases and J lost 6 bases.

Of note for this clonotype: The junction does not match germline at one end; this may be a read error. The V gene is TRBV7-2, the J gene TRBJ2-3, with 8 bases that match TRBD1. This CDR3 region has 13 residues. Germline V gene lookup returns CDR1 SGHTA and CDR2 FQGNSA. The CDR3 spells CASAPGGTDTQYF. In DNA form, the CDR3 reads TGTGCCAGCGCGCCAGGGGGCACAGATACGCAGTACTTT.